This TCR beta chain was retrieved from a study of cytomegalovirus exposure and HLA in healthy donors. The method was immunoSEQ multiplex PCR; TCRdb's version includes in-frame clones alone and lacks a portion of them. The data contain some 120,000 clones, more than 95% of them singletons. This CDR3 comprises 18 residues. In germline, CDR1 is SGHNT, CDR2 YYREEE (reference sequence). V shed 4 bases, J shed 0 bases, and the junction held 10 bases outside the gene matches. Donors were drawn from the approximately 120-subject validation cohort, separate from the roughly 670-subject first cohort. Specimen: PBMCs. This clonotype originated in a man younger than 35 in good health and CMV-seronegative. The chain couples TRBV5-4 to TRBJ2-1, with 10 bases lining up with TRBD2. For the CDR3, the DNA is TGTGCCAGCAGCCCTCCGGGACTAGCGATGAGCTCCTACAATGAGCAGTTCTTC. Protein sequence: CASSPPGLAMSSYNEQFF.